This record covers a single TCR beta chain. Its antigen is as yet unknown. Libraries were prepared by immunoSEQ multiplex PCR; TCRdb keeps only in-frame clonotypes and omits some of them. The table lists 100,000 to 150,000 clones, about 90% of them singletons, with 4% to 5% in the top ten. The data belong to a study of T cell responses to AZD1222 COVID-19 vaccine. Study-wide findings and caveats: Baseline seropositivity occurred in only six AZD1222 recipients. Sampling that yielded the repertoires occurred only after the peak T cell response. The donor cohort was predominantly white British with a female majority, and clonal diversity may have been underestimated. Spike-specific TCR depth and breadth grew after two AZD1222 doses.

The CDR3 spans 12 residues. CDR1 is SGHRS and CDR2 is YFSETQ in the germline V gene. V lost 4 bases and J lost 4, with 8 bases in between. The sequencing used peripheral blood, collected on day 0 of AZD1222 vaccination. This rearrangement joins TRBV5-1 to TRBJ1-2; D is unclear. The receptor was derived from an adult in good health. This CDR3 reads CASSVESYGYTF. DNA for the CDR3: TGCGCCAGCAGCGTGGAGAGCTATGGCTACACCTTC.